The 27 T cell receptor beta chains below were found in one sample sequenced in a study of cytomegalovirus exposure and HLA in healthy donors. The study ran its PCR with 60 Vbeta and 13 Jbeta primers. This table comes from immunoSEQ multiplex PCR, and its TCRdb copy is limited to in-frame clones, with some not included. The sample comprises under 150,000 clones, about 82% of which are singletons, and roughly 1.2% rests with the top ten. The sequenced sample was PBMCs. These receptors originate from a boy aged 10-17 years in good health and CMV-seronegative.

This clone was seen a handful of times. The chain recombines TRBV4-1 with TRBJ2-3, with 7 positions matching TRBD2. The germline V gene has CDR1 MGHRA and CDR2 YSYEKL. The CDR3 length is 13 residues. With 4 bases clipped from V and 7 bases from J, the junction kept 5 bases outside the gene matches. As DNA, the CDR3 is TGCGCCAGCAGCCTCGGGGGGTTCAATACGCAGTATTTT. It encodes CASSLGGFNTQYF.

This clone was seen a handful of times. The gene calls are TRBV25-1 and TRBJ1-2; 12 bases fit TRBD1. V lost 6 bases, J lost 8 bases, and 4 bases stayed unmatched. The V gene's germline CDR1 is MGHDK and CDR2 SYGVNS. The CDR3 spans 13 residues. CDR3 DNA sequence: TGTGCCAGCAGGGGACAGGGGGCGGTCGGCTACACCTTC. This gives the protein CASRGQGAVGYTF.

The chain uses TRBV5-1 and TRBJ1-2; D remains ambiguous. Trimming left V 4 bases short and J 4 bases short, with 11 bases between. The CDR3 has 13 amino acids. CDR1 and CDR2 (germline): SGHRS, YFSETQ. CDR3 sequence (DNA): TGCGCCAGCAGCGGGCACACCCTCTATGGCTACACCTTC. It encodes CASSGHTLYGYTF.

The chain combines TRBV7-9 with TRBJ1-1; D not resolved. CDR3 length: 15 residues. Germline V CDR1 and CDR2: SEHNR, FQNEAQ (reference sequence). V shed 1 base and J shed 0 bases, with 9 bases lying between them. The CDR3 is CASSLGAIMNTEAFF. The CDR3 nucleotides are TGTGCCAGCAGCTTAGGCGCCATTATGAACACTGAAGCTTTCTTT.

The V and J genes are TRBV7-2 and TRBJ1-2, with TRBD1 as a possible D gene (6 bases). The CDR3 is made up of 14 amino acids. Trimming removed 2 bases from V and 3 bases from J, with 10 bases in between. From germline, CDR1 is SGHTA and CDR2 FQGNSA. CDR3 region: CASSLLTGDYGYTF. The CDR3 DNA sequence: TGTGCCAGCAGCTTATTGACAGGAGACTATGGCTACACCTTC.

The chain uses TRBV7-9 and TRBJ2-2; the D gene is possibly TRBD2 (5 bases). The V and J ends lost 3 bases and 2 bases respectively, with 19 bases between them. The V gene's germline CDR1 is SEHNR and CDR2 FQNEAQ (reference sequence). This CDR3 contains 18 residues. The CDR3 loop is CASSLRSNGVINTGELFF. CDR3 bases: TGTGCCAGCAGCTTGAGGTCGAACGGGGTTATTAACACCGGGGAGCTGTTTTTT.

This chain uses TRBV2 with TRBJ2-1; tentatively, D is TRBD2 (6 bases). Germline assignment: CDR1 SNHLY and CDR2 FYNNEI. V was shortened by 7 bases and J by 5 bases, with 18 bases between the two germline ends. CDR3 length equals 15 residues. Here the CDR3 reads CASTPPARDDNEQFF. The CDR3 nucleotides read TGTGCCAGCACCCCCCCAGCGCGGGACGACAATGAGCAGTTCTTC.

The rearrangement links TRBV9 to TRBJ2-7, with 7 bases that match TRBD1. With V trimmed by 4 bases and J by 4 bases, 11 bases remained unmatched. The CDR3 extends over 15 amino acids. Germline V lookup: CDR1 SGDLS, CDR2 YYNGEE. CDR3 sequence: CASSPTGNPEYEQYF. As DNA, the CDR3 is TGTGCCAGCAGCCCGACAGGGAATCCTGAGTACGAGCAGTACTTC.

The CDR3 nucleotides read TGTGCCAGCAGCTCGACTAGTCTCAATGAGCAGTTCTTC. This encodes CASSSTSLNEQFF. The rearrangement uses TRBV28 and TRBJ2-1, with a possible D match to TRBD2 (6 bases). Trimming left V 6 bases short and J 6 bases short, with 12 bases between. Germline V gives CDR1 MDHEN, CDR2 SYDVKM. The CDR3 runs to 13 residues.

V is TRBV25-1 and J is TRBJ2-7; 7 nucleotides match TRBD1. There are 13 residues in the CDR3. V was clipped by 6 bases and J by 6 bases; unmatched bases: 8. Germline CDR1 reads MGHDK; CDR2 reads SYGVNS. CDR3 region: CASSHWTGSEQYF. CDR3 bases: TGTGCCAGCAGCCACTGGACAGGTAGCGAGCAGTACTTC.

The V and J genes are TRBV2 and TRBJ2-3; 7 nucleotides match TRBD2. The CDR3 loop spans 16 amino acids. In germline, CDR1 is SNHLY, CDR2 FYNNEI. J lost 7 bases, V lost 5 bases, and 15 bases had no gene match. The DNA of the CDR3 is TGTGCCAGCAGTCCCCGTACTAGCGCGAACTTCCATACGCAGTATTTT. It yields the protein CASSPRTSANFHTQYF.

The chain links TRBV27 to TRBJ1-1; D is ambiguous. The CDR3 is made up of 14 amino acids. V was cut by 5 bases and J by 0 bases, with 10 bases left in between. Germline assignment: CDR1 MNHEY and CDR2 SMNVEV (reference sequence). This CDR3 reads CASSTGWMNTEAFF. The CDR3 DNA sequence: TGTGCCAGCAGTACCGGGTGGATGAACACTGAAGCTTTCTTT.

The chain joins TRBV6-5 to TRBJ2-1; 8 bases fit TRBD2. The CDR3 has 15 residues. Germline V lookup: CDR1 MNHEY, CDR2 SVGAGI. Trimming at V came to 8 bases and at J to 4 bases, leaving 10 bases not matched to a gene. CDR3 bases: TGTGCCAGCTCGCCAAATAGCGGGAAATACAATGAGCAGTTCTTC. Translating it yields CASSPNSGKYNEQFF.

In its sample, this clone was seen once. The CDR3 nucleotides read TGTGCCAGCAGCTCCAGACAGGGACACTATGGCTACACCTTC. Protein: CASSSRQGHYGYTF. The chain joins TRBV7-2 to TRBJ1-2; 7 bases map to TRBD1. This CDR3 comprises 14 residues. V dropped 4 bases and J dropped 3; count of bases not matched to a gene: 5. Germline-derived CDR1 and CDR2 are SGHTA and FQGNSA.

The chain recombines TRBV27 with TRBJ2-7; unclear D gene. V lost 10 bases and J lost 0, with 16 bases in between. Germline assignment: CDR1 MNHEY and CDR2 SMNVEV (reference sequence). The CDR3 consists of 14 residues. Written as DNA, the CDR3 is TGTGCCACTCAGAAGACTCATAGCTCCTACGAGCAGTACTTC. It codes for CATQKTHSSYEQYF.

V is TRBV25-1 and J is TRBJ2-2; D perhaps matches TRBD2 (5 bases). Germline assignment: CDR1 MGHDK and CDR2 SYGVNS. V lost 6 bases and J 5 bases, leaving 10 bases between the germline ends. CDR3 length: 13 residues. The CDR3 DNA follows: TGTGCCAGCAGGAGGACTGATACCGGGGAGCTGTTTTTT. It yields the protein CASRRTDTGELFF. Full variable domain (outside the CDR3, taken from reference TRBV25-1 and TRBJ2-2): EADIYQTPRYLVIGTGKKITLECSQTMGHDKMYWYQQDPGMELHLIHYSYGVNSTEKGDLSSESTVSRIRTEHFPLTLESARPSHTSQYLCASRRTDTGELFFGEGSRLTVL.

The V call is TRBV4-1, the J call TRBJ2-1, with 11 bases that match TRBD2. Germline V gives CDR1 MGHRA, CDR2 YSYEKL. This CDR3 is 17 amino acids long. V shed 0 bases, J shed 8 bases, and the junction held 9 bases outside the gene matches. The CDR3 DNA is TGCGCCAGCAGCCAAGAAACCCTAGCGGGGGGTGGGGATGAGCAGTTCTTC. Translating gives CASSQETLAGGGDEQFF.

For the CDR3, the DNA is TGTGCCTGGAGTCCCACTAGCGCCTACAATGAGCAGTTCTTC. Its protein product is CAWSPTSAYNEQFF. The V gene is TRBV30, the J gene TRBJ2-1, with 7 positions matching TRBD2. Germline CDR1 and CDR2: GTSNPN and SVGIG (reference sequence). The J segment lost 2 bases and the V segment lost 2 bases, leaving 3 bases of the junction unmatched. The CDR3 loop spans 14 amino acids.

This clone was seen a few times. The CDR3 is CASSGKLAKSSYNEQFF. The CDR3 region has the DNA TGTGCCAGCAGCGGGAAACTAGCGAAGAGCTCCTACAATGAGCAGTTCTTC. The chain is built from TRBV9 and TRBJ2-1; TRBD2 matches 7 bases. The CDR3 is 17 amino acids. CDR1 and CDR2 from the germline V gene are SGDLS and YYNGEE. V lost 3 bases and J lost 0; bases outside the gene matches: 9.

This chain connects TRBV7-2 to TRBJ2-7, with TRBD2 as a possible D gene (5 bases). Trimming took 5 bases from V and 2 from J, leaving 13 bases between them. CDR3 size: 14 residues. Germline CDR1 and CDR2: SGHTA and FQGNSA. CDR3 protein: CASSDPSGPYEQYF. Here the CDR3 DNA reads TGTGCCAGCAGCGACCCGAGCGGCCCCTACGAGCAGTACTTC.

The table lists this clone with a few counts. The CDR3 reads CASSEGGRTEAFF. In nucleotides, the CDR3 is TGTGCCAGCAGTGAAGGCGGGAGGACTGAAGCTTTCTTT. This chain links TRBV6-1 with TRBJ1-1, with D unclear. Trimming removed 1 base from V and 5 bases from J, with 8 bases in between. The CDR3 is 13 amino acids. Germline V gene data show CDR1 as MNHNS and CDR2 as SASEGT.

The genes are TRBV9 and TRBJ1-5; D ambiguous. The germline CDR1 and CDR2 sequences are SGDLS and YYNGEE. CDR3 length: 15 residues. V lost 0 bases to trimming and J lost 6 bases, with 13 bases between them. As DNA, the CDR3 is TGTGCCAGCAGCGTAGAAGGCAGTGAGGGTCAGCCCCAGCATTTT. Translated: CASSVEGSEGQPQHF.

The DNA for the CDR3 is TGTGCCAGCAGCTTGGCAGGCACAGATACGCAGTATTTT. Its protein product is CASSLAGTDTQYF. The chain carries TRBV5-6 and TRBJ2-3, with D uncertain. The V end lost 0 bases, the J end lost 1 base, and 3 bases lay between the germline ends. From germline, CDR1 is SGHDT and CDR2 YYEEEE. The CDR3 spans 13 residues. Complete variable domain (other parts from reference TRBV5-6 and TRBJ2-3): DAGVTQSPTHLIKTRGQQVTLRCSPKSGHDTVSWYQQALGQGPQFIFQYYEEEERQRGNFPDRFSGHQFPNYSSELNVNALLLGDSALYLCASSLAGTDTQYFGPGTRLTVL.

V usage is TRBV25-1 and J usage is TRBJ2-5; no firm D call. CDR3 length: 14 residues. Germline CDR1 reads MGHDK; CDR2 reads SYGVNS. V was shortened by 2 bases and J by 2 bases, with 9 bases between the two germline ends. CDR3 sequence reads: CASSEADNQETQYF. The CDR3 region has the DNA TGTGCCAGCAGTGAAGCCGACAATCAAGAGACCCAGTACTTC.

V gene TRBV4-3 combines with J gene TRBJ2-3; 14 bases align to TRBD2. The CDR3 contains 15 residues. Germline V gene sequence: CDR1 LGHNA, CDR2 YSLEER. With V trimmed by 4 bases and J by 6 bases, 3 bases remained unmatched. The CDR3 here is CASSRGTSGSDTQYF. The CDR3 coding sequence is TGCGCCAGCAGCCGAGGGACTAGCGGGAGTGATACGCAGTATTTT.

The chain joins TRBV6-1 to TRBJ2-5, with a weak D call TRBD2 (6 bases). CDR1 and CDR2 (germline): MNHNS, SASEGT. The CDR3 is 14 residues long. Trimming shortened V by 5 bases and J by 2 bases, and 12 bases separated the two germline ends. The CDR3 bases are TGTGCCAGCAGTAGACCGGGACTGCAAGAGACCCAGTACTTC. This sequence encodes CASSRPGLQETQYF.

This rearrangement joins TRBV5-4 to TRBJ2-7, with 8 bases matching TRBD2. CDR3 length: 14 residues. Germline CDR1 and CDR2: SGHNT and YYREEE (reference sequence). The V segment lost 4 bases and the J segment 1 base; nucleotides outside the gene matches: 4. The chain's CDR3 is CASSQASGSYEQYF. CDR3 nucleotides: TGTGCCAGCAGCCAAGCTAGCGGGTCCTACGAGCAGTACTTC.